The clone carrying this T cell receptor (beta chain) was seen a few times. The sample is drawn from a study of blood T cells in healthy people across ages. Together with a sample-barcoded 5' primer, a J-beta primer mix was included in a second PCR lasting about 6 to 11 cycles. TCRdb independently ran MiXCR on the 5' RACE reads; one entry per CDR3 protein. The sample consists of roughly 1.9 million distinct CDR3 sequences, about two fifths of them appearing once. The origin of this receptor is a human donor in good health. What was sequenced was blood.

CDR3 in amino acids: CASVPNRGPLSTDTQYF. In DNA, the CDR3 is TGTGCCAGCGTCCCCAATCGCGGGCCCCTATCCACAGATACGCAGTATTTT. The chain has TRBV6-6 and TRBJ2-3; weak D call: TRBD2 (5 bases). The CDR3 sequence is 17 residues long. Trimming removed 8 bases from V and 2 bases from J, with 23 bases in between. Germline V lookup: CDR1 MNHNY, CDR2 SVGAGI (reference sequence).